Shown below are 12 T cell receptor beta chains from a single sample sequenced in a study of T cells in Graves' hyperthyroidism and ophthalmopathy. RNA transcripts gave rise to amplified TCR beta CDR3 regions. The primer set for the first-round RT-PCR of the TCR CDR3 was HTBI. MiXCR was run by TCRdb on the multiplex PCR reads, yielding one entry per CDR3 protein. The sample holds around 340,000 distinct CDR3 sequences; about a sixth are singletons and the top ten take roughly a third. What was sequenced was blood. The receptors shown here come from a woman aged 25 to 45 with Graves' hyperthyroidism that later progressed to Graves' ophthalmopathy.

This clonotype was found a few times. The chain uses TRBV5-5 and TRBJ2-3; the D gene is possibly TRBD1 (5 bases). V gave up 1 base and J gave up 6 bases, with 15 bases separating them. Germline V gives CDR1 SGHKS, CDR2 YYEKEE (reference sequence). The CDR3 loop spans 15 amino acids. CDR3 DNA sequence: TGTGCCAGCAGCTTGATCGGGCAGGGAAAGGATACGCAGTATTTT. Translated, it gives CASSLIGQGKDTQYF.

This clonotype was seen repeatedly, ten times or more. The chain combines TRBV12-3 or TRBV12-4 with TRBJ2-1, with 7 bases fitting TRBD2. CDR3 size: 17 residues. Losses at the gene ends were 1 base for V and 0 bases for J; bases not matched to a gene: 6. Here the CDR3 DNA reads TGTGCCAGCAGTTTAGTGAGGCTAGCGGACTCCTACAATGAGCAGTTCTTC. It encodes CASSLVRLADSYNEQFF.

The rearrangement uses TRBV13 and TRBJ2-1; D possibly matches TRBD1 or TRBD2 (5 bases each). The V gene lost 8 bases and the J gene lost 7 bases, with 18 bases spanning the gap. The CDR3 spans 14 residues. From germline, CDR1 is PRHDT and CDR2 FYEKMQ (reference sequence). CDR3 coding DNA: TGTGCCAGCTTGCCCAGGGACGTAGAAAATGAGCAGTTCTTC. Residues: CASLPRDVENEQFF.

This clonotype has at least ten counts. The CDR3 region is CASTPSETTDRAGTGELFF. The CDR3 bases are TGTGCCAGCACCCCCTCAGAGACCACGGACAGGGCGGGAACCGGGGAGCTGTTTTTT. This chain connects TRBV2 to TRBJ2-2, with TRBD1 identical over 8 bases. Germline trimming cut 7 bases from V and 5 bases from J; bases unmatched to any gene: 21. Germline assignment: CDR1 SNHLY and CDR2 FYNNEI. The CDR3 loop spans 19 amino acids. Supplemented by reference TRBV2 and TRBJ2-2, the full variable domain reads EPEVTQTPSHQVTQMGQEVILRCVPISNHLYFYWYRQILGQKVEFLVSFYNNEISEKSEIFDDQFSVERPDGSNFTLKIRSTKLEDSAMYFCASTPSETTDRAGTGELFFGEGSRLTVL.

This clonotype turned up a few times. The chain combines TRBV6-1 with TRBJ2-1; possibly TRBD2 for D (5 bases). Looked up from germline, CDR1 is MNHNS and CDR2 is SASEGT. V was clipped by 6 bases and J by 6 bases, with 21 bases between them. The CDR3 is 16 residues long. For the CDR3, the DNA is TGTGCCAGCAGCCTGTGGATGTTAGCCGGAGGCAATGAGCAGTTCTTC. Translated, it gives CASSLWMLAGGNEQFF.

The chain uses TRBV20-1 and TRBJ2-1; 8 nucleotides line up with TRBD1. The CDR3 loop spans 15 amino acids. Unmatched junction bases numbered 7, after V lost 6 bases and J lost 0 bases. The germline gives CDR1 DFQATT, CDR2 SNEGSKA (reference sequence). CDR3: CSASGTGGSYNEQFF. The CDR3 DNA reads TGCAGTGCCTCCGGGACAGGTGGCTCCTACAATGAGCAGTTCTTC.

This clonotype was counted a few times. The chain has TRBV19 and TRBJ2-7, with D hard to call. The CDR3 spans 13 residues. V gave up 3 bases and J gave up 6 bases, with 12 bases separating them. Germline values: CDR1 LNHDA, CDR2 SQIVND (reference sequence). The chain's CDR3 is CASSIHGLSEQYF. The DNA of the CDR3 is TGTGCCAGTAGTATTCACGGCCTGTCCGAGCAGTACTTC.

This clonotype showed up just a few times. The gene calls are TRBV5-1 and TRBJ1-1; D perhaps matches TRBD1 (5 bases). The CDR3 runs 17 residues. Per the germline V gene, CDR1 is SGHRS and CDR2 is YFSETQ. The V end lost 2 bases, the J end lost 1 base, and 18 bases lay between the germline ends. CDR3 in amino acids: CASSFSTLGGANTEAFF. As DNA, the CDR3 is TGCGCCAGCAGCTTCAGTACCCTCGGGGGAGCGAACACTGAAGCTTTCTTT. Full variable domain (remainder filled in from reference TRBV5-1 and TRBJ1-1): KAGVTQTPRYLIKTRGQQVTLSCSPISGHRSVSWYQQTPGQGLQFLFEYFSETQRNKGNFPGRFSGRQFSNSRSEMNVSTLELGDSALYLCASSFSTLGGANTEAFFGQGTRLTVV.

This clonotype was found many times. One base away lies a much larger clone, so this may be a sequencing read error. As DNA, the CDR3 is TGTGCCAGCAGGGCCGGGACAGAGCGGGAGACCCAGTACTTC. Its translation: CASRAGTERETQYF. The V call is TRBV2, the J call TRBJ2-5; 7 nucleotides align to TRBD1. The CDR3 totals 14 residues. The V gene's germline CDR1 is SNHLY and CDR2 FYNNEI. Trimming at V came to 6 bases and at J to 5 bases, leaving 9 bases not matched to a gene.

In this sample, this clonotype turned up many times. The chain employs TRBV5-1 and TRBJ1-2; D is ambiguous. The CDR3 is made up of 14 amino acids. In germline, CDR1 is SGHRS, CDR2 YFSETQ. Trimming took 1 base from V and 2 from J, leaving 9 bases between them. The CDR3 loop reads CASSLTHGNYGYTF. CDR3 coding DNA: TGCGCCAGCAGCTTGACGCATGGCAACTATGGCTACACCTTC.

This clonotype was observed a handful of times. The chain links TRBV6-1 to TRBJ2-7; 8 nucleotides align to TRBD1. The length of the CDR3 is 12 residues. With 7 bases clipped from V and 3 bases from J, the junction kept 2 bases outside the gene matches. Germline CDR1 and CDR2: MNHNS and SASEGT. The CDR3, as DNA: TGTGCCAGCATCGGACAGGGCTACGAGCAGTACTTC. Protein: CASIGQGYEQYF.

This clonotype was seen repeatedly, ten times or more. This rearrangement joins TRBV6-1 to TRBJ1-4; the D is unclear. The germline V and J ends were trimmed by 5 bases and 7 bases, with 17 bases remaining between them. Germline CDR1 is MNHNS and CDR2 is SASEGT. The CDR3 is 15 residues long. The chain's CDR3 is CASSPQYLGGEKLFF. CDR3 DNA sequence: TGTGCCAGCAGTCCCCAATACCTAGGAGGTGAAAAACTGTTTTTT.